The clone carrying this T cell receptor beta chain was seen many times. Its antigen is not identified. This record comes from a study of identical twins. Study-wide results and caveats: Beta out-of-frame sequences displayed a weaker excess of sharing between twins.

In germline, CDR1 is LGHDT, CDR2 YNNKEL (reference sequence). With 1 base removed from V and 7 bases from J, the gap between germline ends came to 13 bases. This CDR3 is 15 amino acids long. A universal primer site was added by template switching, and unique molecular identifiers were carried by the cDNA. TCRdb itself ran the 5' RACE reads through MiXCR, one entry per CDR3 protein. The top ten clones hold roughly 7% of a sample with under 350,000 distinct CDR3 sequences, 7.5% to 9.5% of them seen once. These records were also assigned to another study, of yellow fever vaccine responses in identical twins. Per that paper: Vaccine T cell responses of twins reportedly seemed partly convergent and partly personalized.

The chain has TRBV3-1 and TRBJ1-4; the D is unclear. This TCR was sampled from a woman younger than 35 in good health. Source material: CD8+ T cells sorted from blood. The CDR3 sequence: CASSQGYKSGEKLFF. The CDR3 DNA follows: TGTGCCAGCAGCCAAGGATACAAGAGTGGTGAAAAACTGTTTTTT. Based on the CDR3 plus reference TRBV3-1 and TRBJ1-4, the full variable domain is DTAVSQTPKYLVTQMGNDKSIKCEQNLGHDTMYWYKQDSKKFLKIMFSYNNKELIINETVPNRFSPKSPDKAHLNLHINSLELGDSAVYFCASSQGYKSGEKLFFGSGTQLSVL.